A selection of T cell receptor beta chains follows, all from one sample in a study of blood T cells in healthy people across ages. MiXCR, applied by TCRdb to the 5' RACE reads, yields one record per CDR3 protein. Of 1.5 million to 1.9 million distinct CDR3 sequences in the sample, around 40% were seen once. Sequencing was done on a sample of blood. These receptors were taken from a woman aged 18-29 years in good health. The CDR3 runs from the conserved cysteine through the conserved F or W.

V gene: TRBV7-2; J gene: TRBJ2-7; CDR3 protein: CASSLRVSSSYEQYF
V gene: TRBV29-1; J gene: TRBJ2-7; CDR3 protein: CSVDGQPSSYNEQYF
V gene: TRBV2; J gene: .; CDR3 protein: CASSEYSYNEQYF
V gene: TRBV29-1; J gene: TRBJ1-1; CDR3 protein: CSVLRPLNTEAFF
V gene: TRBV11-1; J gene: TRBJ2-3; CDR3 protein: CASSRLMGTDTQYF
V gene: TRBV13; J gene: TRBJ1-2; CDR3 protein: CASSFPQENYGYTF
V gene: TRBV18; J gene: .; CDR3 protein: CASSPPSGVDETQYF
V gene: TRBV21-1; J gene: TRBJ1-2; CDR3 protein: CASSKVLIGPFNYGYTF
V gene: TRBV20-1; J gene: .; CDR3 protein: CSARVGSSYNEQYF
V gene: TRBV6-5; J gene: TRBJ2-7; CDR3 protein: CASRPGSPREQYF
V gene: TRBV12-3/TRBV12-4; J gene: TRBJ1-6; CDR3 protein: CASRTGGRVNSPLHF
V gene: TRBV5-1; J gene: TRBJ2-7; CDR3 protein: CASSSIGGYEQYF
V gene: TRBV6-2/TRBV6-3; J gene: TRBJ2-1; CDR3 protein: CASSPVTSPSYNEQFF
V gene: TRBV5-1; J gene: TRBJ2-5; CDR3 protein: CASSVGQGEETQYF
V gene: TRBV28; J gene: TRBJ1-2; CDR3 protein: CASSTGYDGYTF
V gene: TRBV6-6; J gene: TRBJ2-3; CDR3 protein: CASSSVAGIFTDTQYF
V gene: TRBV2; J gene: TRBJ2-1; CDR3 protein: CASASRELYNEQFF
V gene: TRBV12-3/TRBV12-4; J gene: TRBJ1-5; CDR3 protein: CASTTVPAQPQHF
V gene: TRBV5-1; J gene: TRBJ2-3; CDR3 protein: CASMTTSSTDTQYF
V gene: TRBV20-1; J gene: TRBJ1-6; CDR3 protein: CSAKVAQGGSPLHF
V gene: TRBV12-3/TRBV12-4; J gene: TRBJ1-2; CDR3 protein: CASTEVGDYGYTF
V gene: TRBV20-1; J gene: TRBJ2-1; CDR3 protein: CSAQIRGNEQFF
V gene: TRBV30; J gene: TRBJ2-1; CDR3 protein: CAWGVLSKNEQFF
V gene: TRBV29-1; J gene: TRBJ2-5; CDR3 protein: CSVPGTDQETQYF